This TCR beta chain was identified during a study of chemoradiotherapy in HPV16-positive cancers. Turning to the study itself: Candidate HPV-specific clones and shared TCR motifs came from a couple of HPV16-positive patients.

About this clone: Its specificity is not known.

The table came from immunoSEQ multiplex PCR; TCRdb's copy has only in-frame clones and leaves some out. The data hold 2,500 to 3,000 clones, with roughly 87% observed a single time. Study observations and caveats: HPV-responsive T-cell expansion during chemoradiotherapy was linked to improved recurrence-free survival in HPV16-positive patients. During treatment, candidate HPV-specific clones and E7-related motifs expanded in tumor. The functional HPV-specific definition rests on just a couple of HPV16-positive patients.

V shed 3 bases and J shed 5 bases, with 8 bases lying between them. Germline CDR1 is MNHEY and CDR2 is SMNVEV (reference sequence). CDR3 length: 13 amino acids. This sequence originates from a human donor with HPV-associated anogenital cancer. This sample comprised tumor tissue, obtained from a patient who underwent chemoradiotherapy. The chain uses TRBV27 and TRBJ1-5; D is ambiguous. CDR3 protein: CASSFGSHQPQHF. Here the CDR3 DNA reads TGTGCCAGCAGTTTCGGCAGTCATCAGCCCCAGCATTTT.